The source of this TCR beta chain is a study of T cell changes during pregnancy in multiple sclerosis. Germline V gene lookup returns CDR1 KGHSH and CDR2 LQKENI. Trimming pared 3 bases from V and 2 bases from J, leaving 22 bases between. The CDR3 is 18 residues long. Profiling relied on immunoSEQ multiplex PCR, and the TCRdb table lists in-frame clones only, not all of them. Among about 40,000 clones listed, roughly 92% were seen once. The source of this sequence is a female donor with multiple sclerosis, enrolled in a pregnancy study. This chain connects TRBV18 to TRBJ2-5, with a weak D call TRBD2 (6 bases). Sequences were derived from peripheral blood, sampled before pregnancy. CDR3 bases: TGTGCCAGCTCACCTTTCGACGGGAGTAACCTTCAACAAGAGACCCAGTACTTC. It codes for CASSPFDGSNLQQETQYF. Full variable domain (outside the CDR3, taken from reference TRBV18 and TRBJ2-5): NAGVMQNPRHLVRRRGQEARLRCSPMKGHSHVYWYRQLPEEGLKFMVYLQKENIIDESGMPKERFSAEFPKEGPSILRIQQVVRGDSAAYFCASSPFDGSNLQQETQYFGPGTRLLVL.